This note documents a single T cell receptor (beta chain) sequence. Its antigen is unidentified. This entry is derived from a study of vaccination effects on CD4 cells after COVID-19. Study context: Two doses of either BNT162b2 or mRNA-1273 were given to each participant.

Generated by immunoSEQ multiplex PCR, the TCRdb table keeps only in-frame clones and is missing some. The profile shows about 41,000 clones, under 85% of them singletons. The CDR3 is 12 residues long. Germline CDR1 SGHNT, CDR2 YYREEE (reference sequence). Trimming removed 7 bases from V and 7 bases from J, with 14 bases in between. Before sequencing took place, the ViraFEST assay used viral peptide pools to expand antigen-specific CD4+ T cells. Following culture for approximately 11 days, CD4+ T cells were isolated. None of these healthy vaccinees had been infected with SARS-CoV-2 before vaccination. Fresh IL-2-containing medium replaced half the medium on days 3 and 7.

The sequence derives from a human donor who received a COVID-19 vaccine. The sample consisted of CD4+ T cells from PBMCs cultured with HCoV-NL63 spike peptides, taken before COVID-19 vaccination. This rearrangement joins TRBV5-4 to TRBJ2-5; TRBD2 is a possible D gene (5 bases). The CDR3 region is CASAVGMGTQYF. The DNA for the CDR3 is TGTGCCAGCGCCGTCGGGATGGGGACCCAGTACTTC. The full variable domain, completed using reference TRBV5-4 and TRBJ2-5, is ETGVTQSPTHLIKTRGQQVTLRCSSQSGHNTVSWYQQALGQGPQFIFQYYREEENGRGNFPPRFSGLQFPNYSSELNVNALELDDSALYLCASAVGMGTQYFGPGTRLLVL.